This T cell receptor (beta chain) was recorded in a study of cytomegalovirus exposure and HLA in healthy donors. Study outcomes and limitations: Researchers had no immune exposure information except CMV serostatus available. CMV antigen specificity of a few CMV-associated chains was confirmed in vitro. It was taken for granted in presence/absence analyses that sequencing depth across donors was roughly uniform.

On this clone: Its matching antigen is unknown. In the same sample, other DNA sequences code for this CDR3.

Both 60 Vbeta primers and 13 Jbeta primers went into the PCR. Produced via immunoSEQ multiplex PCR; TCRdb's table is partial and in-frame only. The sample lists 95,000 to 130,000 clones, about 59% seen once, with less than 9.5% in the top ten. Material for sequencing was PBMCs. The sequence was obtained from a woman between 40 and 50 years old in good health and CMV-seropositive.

The CDR3 region has the DNA TGTGCCAGTAGTATCGTGTCGGGCACTGAAGCTTTCTTT. Its translation is CASSIVSGTEAFF. This sequence joins TRBV19 and TRBJ1-1; no clear D gene. CDR1 and CDR2 (germline): LNHDA, SQIVND (reference sequence). CDR3 length: 13 residues. V lost 3 bases and J 4 bases, leaving 9 bases between the germline ends.